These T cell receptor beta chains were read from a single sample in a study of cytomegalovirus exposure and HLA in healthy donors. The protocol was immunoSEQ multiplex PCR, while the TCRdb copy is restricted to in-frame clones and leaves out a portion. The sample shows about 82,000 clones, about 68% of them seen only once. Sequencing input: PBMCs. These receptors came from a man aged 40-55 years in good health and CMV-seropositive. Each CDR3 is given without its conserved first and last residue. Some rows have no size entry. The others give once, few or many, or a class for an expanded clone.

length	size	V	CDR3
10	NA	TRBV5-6	ASSSSGWGYT
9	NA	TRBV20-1	SASSYNEQF
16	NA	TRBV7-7	ASSPLRGGSGLYNEQF
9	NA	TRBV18	ASSPDNEQF
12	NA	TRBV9	ASSVGGGINEQF
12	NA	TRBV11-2	ASTRRAGNTEAF
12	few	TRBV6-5	ASSLGGKGTEAF
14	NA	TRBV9	ASSVAGGWNTGELF
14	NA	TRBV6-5	ASSSPRTGDSYEQY
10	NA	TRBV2	ASSEQGGEAF
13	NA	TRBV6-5	ASSYDRSEGNTIY
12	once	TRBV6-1	ASQGSSYNSPLH
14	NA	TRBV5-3	ARSTIPGQGRYEQY
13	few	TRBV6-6	ASSGGTSGVDTQY
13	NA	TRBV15	ATSIDRSPQETQY
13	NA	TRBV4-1	ASSQEGTRADTQY
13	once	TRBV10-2	ASRQTGGGNQPQH
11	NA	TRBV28	ASTWTDLYGYT
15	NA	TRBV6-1	ASSERDRGRTNYGYT
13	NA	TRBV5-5	ASSLAADRGEKLF
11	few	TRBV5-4	ASSSIANEKLF
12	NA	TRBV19	ASIGQGARAEAF
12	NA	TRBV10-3	AISESTHEGEQF
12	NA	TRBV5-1	ASSYDSSGSTIY
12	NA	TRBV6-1	ASSQGRQGYEQY
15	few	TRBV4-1	ASSQDMQGGTTDTQY
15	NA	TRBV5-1	ASSYGDRVTNTGELF
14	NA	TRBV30	AWRGSVTGGMTEAF
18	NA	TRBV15	ATSRAGELAGGSLYNEQF
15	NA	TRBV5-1	ASSLNGQRTGITEAF
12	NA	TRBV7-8	ASSLGPPPYEQY
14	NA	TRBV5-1	ASSLSSGSSYNEQF
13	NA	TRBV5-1	ASSTGTGANQPQH
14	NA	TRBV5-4	ASSPAGKFSTDTQY
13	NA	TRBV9	ASSVGDRGHQPQH
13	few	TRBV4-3	ASSQDPAGGTEAF
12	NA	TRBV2	ASSVVAGNEKLF
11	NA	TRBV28	ASRTGNTGELF
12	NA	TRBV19	ASTRVQGTDTQY
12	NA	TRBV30	AWTPPGEIKPQH
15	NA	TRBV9	ASSVGTSGGAADTQY
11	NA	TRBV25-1	ASGRQGSYEQY
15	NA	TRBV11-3	ASSLDPGGTGTGELF
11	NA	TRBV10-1	ASSKFSTDTQY
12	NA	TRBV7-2	ASSLGFRVGEQY
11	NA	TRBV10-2	ATLRQVYNEQF
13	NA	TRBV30	AWSVSGQGYNEQF
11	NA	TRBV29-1	SVERFRGTEAF